These 10 T cell receptor beta chains share one sample of origin, sequenced in a study of T cell repertoires in urothelial bladder cancer. Assay: immunoSEQ multiplex PCR; the TCRdb copy retains only in-frame clones and omits some. The sample has about 9,000 clones, 58% seen once. Sequenced sample: tumor-infiltrating cells from bladder cancer. All receptors derive from a human donor with urothelial carcinoma.

This clone was detected only a few times. The chain joins TRBV5-5 to TRBJ1-1; D is possibly TRBD1 (5 bases). The CDR3 is 17 amino acids. The V end was cut by 2 bases, the J end by 0 bases, with 17 bases between. The germline gives CDR1 SGHKS, CDR2 YYEKEE (reference sequence). The CDR3 sequence is CASSFGSGVTVNTEAFF. In DNA, the CDR3 is TGTGCCAGCAGCTTTGGGTCGGGGGTGACCGTGAACACTGAAGCTTTCTTT.

The V call is TRBV14, the J call TRBJ1-6; D gene ambiguous. V lost 0 bases and J 6 bases, leaving 6 bases between the germline ends. CDR1 and CDR2 from the germline V gene are SGHDN and FVKESK. The CDR3 runs 14 residues. This CDR3 reads CASSQDVGNSPLHF. The CDR3 nucleotides are TGTGCCAGCAGCCAAGATGTGGGTAATTCACCCCTCCACTTT.

This chain links TRBV10-1 with TRBJ2-1, with D uncertain. The germline V gene has CDR1 WNHNN and CDR2 SYGVQD (reference sequence). V dropped 0 bases and J dropped 4 bases, with 10 bases sitting between them. CDR3 size: 15 residues. The CDR3 here is CASSESGLGYNEQFF. The CDR3 DNA reads TGCGCCAGCAGTGAGTCAGGTCTGGGTTACAATGAGCAGTTCTTC.

DNA for the CDR3: TGTGCCAGCGTTAAGGGTGACAGTAACTACGAGCAGTACTTC. It is translated as CASVKGDSNYEQYF. The chain links TRBV2 to TRBJ2-7; D is perhaps TRBD1 (5 bases). Germline V gene data show CDR1 as SNHLY and CDR2 as FYNNEI. The CDR3 runs to 14 residues. V was cut by 8 bases and J by 3 bases, with 17 bases left in between.

The chain carries TRBV25-1 and TRBJ2-7; the D is unclear. CDR3 length: 15 amino acids. The germline V gene has CDR1 MGHDK and CDR2 SYGVNS. V lost 3 bases and J lost 2, with 14 bases in between. CDR3 residues: CASSDDRHGPYEQYF. CDR3 DNA: TGTGCCAGCAGTGATGATAGACACGGACCCTACGAGCAGTACTTC.

This clone was counted a few times. V is TRBV7-9 and J is TRBJ1-5, with 7 positions matching TRBD1. V dropped 7 bases and J dropped 0; count of bases not matched to a gene: 9. Germline loops: CDR1 SEHNR, CDR2 FQNEAQ (reference sequence). The CDR3 contains 16 residues. For the CDR3, the DNA is TGTGCCAGCACCCTGGGGACAGCAAATAGCAATCAGCCCCAGCATTTT. Translated: CASTLGTANSNQPQHF.

This clone was counted between two and nine times. The chain employs TRBV4-1 and TRBJ1-2, with no clear D. V lost 0 bases, J lost 5 bases, and 10 bases lay in between. CDR3 length: 14 amino acids. From germline, CDR1 is MGHRA and CDR2 YSYEKL. In nucleotides, the CDR3 is TGCGCCAGCAGCCAAGATCTATCCCTATATGGCTACACCTTC. Translation gives CASSQDLSLYGYTF.

The V call is TRBV5-1, the J call TRBJ1-6, with unresolved D. CDR3 length: 16 amino acids. Germline lookup yields CDR1 SGHRS and CDR2 YFSETQ. V was pared by 0 bases and J by 0 bases, with 7 bases between. This chain's CDR3 is CASSLDPNSYNSPLHF. For the CDR3, the DNA is TGCGCCAGCAGCTTGGATCCTAACTCCTATAATTCACCCCTCCACTTT.

This clone was picked up a small number of times. The chain combines TRBV5-6 with TRBJ2-3; D is uncertain. V was pared by 0 bases and J by 14 bases, with 16 bases between. Germline assignment: CDR1 SGHDT and CDR2 YYEEEE. This CDR3 is built from 13 residues. CDR3 coding DNA: TGTGCCAGCAGCTTGGCCGGCGGACCAAGTCCGTATTTT. Residues: CASSLAGGPSPYF.

Within the sample, this clone is medium-sized (0.01 to 0.1%). The rearrangement uses TRBV7-2 and TRBJ2-7, with D unclear. Trimming removed 4 bases at V and 3 bases at J, with 10 bases between. Germline V gene data show CDR1 as SGHTA and CDR2 as FQGNSA. There are 13 residues in the CDR3. CDR3 loop: CASSSFPSYEQYF. CDR3 in DNA: TGTGCCAGCAGCTCGTTTCCTAGCTACGAGCAGTACTTC.